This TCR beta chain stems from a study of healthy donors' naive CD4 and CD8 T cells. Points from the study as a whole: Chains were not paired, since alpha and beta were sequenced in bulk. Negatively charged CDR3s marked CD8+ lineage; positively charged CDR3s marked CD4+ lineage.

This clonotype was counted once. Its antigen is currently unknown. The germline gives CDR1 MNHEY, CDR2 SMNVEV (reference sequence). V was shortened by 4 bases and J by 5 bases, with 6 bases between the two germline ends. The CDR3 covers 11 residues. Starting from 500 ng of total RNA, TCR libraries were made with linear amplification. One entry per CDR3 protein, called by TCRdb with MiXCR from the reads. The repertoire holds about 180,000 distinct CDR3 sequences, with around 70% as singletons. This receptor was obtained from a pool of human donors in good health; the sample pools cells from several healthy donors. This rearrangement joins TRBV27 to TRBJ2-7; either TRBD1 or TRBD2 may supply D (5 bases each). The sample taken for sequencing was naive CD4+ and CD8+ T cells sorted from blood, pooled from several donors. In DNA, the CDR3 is TGTGCCAGCAGTTGGGGGAACGAGCAGTACTTC. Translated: CASSWGNEQYF.